The source of this TCR beta chain is a study of vaccination and CD4 T cells after COVID-19. Study summary: Convalescent cases comprised under ten mild and one severe, all SARS-CoV-2 positive by nasal swab PCR. Whole-study findings and limits: Detection of a median about 90% of reactive clones in convalescent patients was confined to the period after vaccination.

TCRdb analysed the PCR reads with MiXCR anew, one entry per CDR3 protein. The data hold some 28,000 distinct CDR3 sequences, with about 54% observed a single time. Regarding time point: late sampling 161 to 241 days after vaccination in a few convalescent patients. This clonotype turned up a few times. The target antigen is unknown. This receptor was taken from a human donor who had recovered from COVID-19. The material was CD4+ T cells from blood, obtained about 7 months after SARS-CoV-2 vaccination.

CDR3 nucleotide sequence: TGTGCCAGCAGGGAGGCGCAGCCAGATAATTCACCCCTCCACTTT. Its protein is CASREAQPDNSPLHF. The chain has TRBV2 and TRBJ1-6; the D is unclear. Trimming removed 6 bases from V and 5 bases from J, with 14 bases in between. The CDR3 runs to 15 residues. Per the germline V gene, CDR1 is SNHLY and CDR2 is FYNNEI.